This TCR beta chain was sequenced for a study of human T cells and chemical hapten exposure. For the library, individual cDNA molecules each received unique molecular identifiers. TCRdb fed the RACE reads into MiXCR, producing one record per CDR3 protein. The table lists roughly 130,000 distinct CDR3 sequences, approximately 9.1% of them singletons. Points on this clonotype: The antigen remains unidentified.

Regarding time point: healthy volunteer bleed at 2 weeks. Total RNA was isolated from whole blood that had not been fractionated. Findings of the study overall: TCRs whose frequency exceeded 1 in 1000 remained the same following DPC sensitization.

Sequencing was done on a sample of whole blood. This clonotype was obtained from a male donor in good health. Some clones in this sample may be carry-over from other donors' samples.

The CDR3 nucleotides read TGTGCCAGCAGCCCCCGGGGACTAGCGGGATACAATGAGCAGTTCTTC. This translates into CASSPRGLAGYNEQFF. The rearrangement joins TRBV7-9 to TRBJ2-1; TRBD2 matches 13 bases. V dropped 5 bases and J dropped 4; count of bases not matched to a gene: 5. This CDR3 is built from 16 residues. The germline V gene has CDR1 SEHNR and CDR2 FQNEAQ (reference sequence).